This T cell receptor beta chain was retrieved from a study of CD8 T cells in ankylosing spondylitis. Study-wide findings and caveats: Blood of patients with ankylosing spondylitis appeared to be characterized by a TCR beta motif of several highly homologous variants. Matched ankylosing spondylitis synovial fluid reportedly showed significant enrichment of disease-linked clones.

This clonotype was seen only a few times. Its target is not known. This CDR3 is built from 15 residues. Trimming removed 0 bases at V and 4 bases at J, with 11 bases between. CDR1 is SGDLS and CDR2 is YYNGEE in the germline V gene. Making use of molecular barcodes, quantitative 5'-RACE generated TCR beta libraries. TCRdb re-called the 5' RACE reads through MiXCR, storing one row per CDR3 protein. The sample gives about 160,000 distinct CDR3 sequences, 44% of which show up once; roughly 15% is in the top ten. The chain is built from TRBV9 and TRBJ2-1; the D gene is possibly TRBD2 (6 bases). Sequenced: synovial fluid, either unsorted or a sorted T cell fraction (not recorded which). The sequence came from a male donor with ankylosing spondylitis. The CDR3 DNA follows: TGTGCCAGCAGCGTAGTGGTAGCGGAGTACAATGAGCAGTTCTTC. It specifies CASSVVVAEYNEQFF.